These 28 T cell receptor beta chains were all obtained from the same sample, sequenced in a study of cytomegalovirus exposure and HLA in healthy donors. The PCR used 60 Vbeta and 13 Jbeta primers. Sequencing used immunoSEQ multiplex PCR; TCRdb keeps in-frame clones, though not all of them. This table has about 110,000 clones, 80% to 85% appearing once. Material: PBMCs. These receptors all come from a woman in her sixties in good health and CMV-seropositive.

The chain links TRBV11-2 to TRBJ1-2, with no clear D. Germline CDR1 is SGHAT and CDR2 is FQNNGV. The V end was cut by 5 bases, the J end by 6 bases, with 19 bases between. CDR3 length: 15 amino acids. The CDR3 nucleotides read TGTGCCAGCAGCCCTGATCCGGGGTCGGAGCATGGCTACACCTTC. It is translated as CASSPDPGSEHGYTF.

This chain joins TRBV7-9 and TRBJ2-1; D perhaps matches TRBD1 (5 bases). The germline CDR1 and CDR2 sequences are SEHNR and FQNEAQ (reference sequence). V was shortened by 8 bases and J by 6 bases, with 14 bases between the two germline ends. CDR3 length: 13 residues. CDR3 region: CASVSGHSNEQFF. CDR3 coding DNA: TGTGCCAGCGTTTCAGGGCATTCCAATGAGCAGTTCTTC.

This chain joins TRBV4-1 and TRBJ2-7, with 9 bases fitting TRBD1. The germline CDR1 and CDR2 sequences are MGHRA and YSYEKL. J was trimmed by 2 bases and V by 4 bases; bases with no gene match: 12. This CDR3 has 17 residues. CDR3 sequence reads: CASSLGQGQLDPYEQYF. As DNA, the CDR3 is TGCGCCAGCAGCCTGGGACAGGGACAATTAGATCCCTACGAGCAGTACTTC.

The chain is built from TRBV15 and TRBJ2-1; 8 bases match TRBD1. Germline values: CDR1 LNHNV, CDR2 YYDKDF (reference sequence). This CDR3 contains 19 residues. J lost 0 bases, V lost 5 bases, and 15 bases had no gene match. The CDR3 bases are TGTGCCACCAGCGGGGAACCGGGACAGGTAATTAGCTCCTACAATGAGCAGTTCTTC. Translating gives CATSGEPGQVISSYNEQFF.

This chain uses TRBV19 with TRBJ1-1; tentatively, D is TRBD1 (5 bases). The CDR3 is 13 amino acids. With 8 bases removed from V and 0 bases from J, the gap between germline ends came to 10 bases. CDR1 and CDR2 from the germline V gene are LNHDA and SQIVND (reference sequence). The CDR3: CASAEQVNTEAFF. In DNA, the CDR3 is TGTGCCAGTGCTGAACAGGTGAACACTGAAGCTTTCTTT.

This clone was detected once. CDR3 bases: TGTGCCAGCAGCTTAAGAGCGGGAGTTGTCGGGGAGCAGTTCTTC. Protein: CASSLRAGVVGEQFF. This sequence joins TRBV11-2 and TRBJ2-1, with 8 bases that match TRBD2. Germline loops: CDR1 SGHAT, CDR2 FQNNGV. V trimming: 2 bases; J trimming: 10 bases; junction bases outside the gene matches: 10. The CDR3 is 15 residues long.

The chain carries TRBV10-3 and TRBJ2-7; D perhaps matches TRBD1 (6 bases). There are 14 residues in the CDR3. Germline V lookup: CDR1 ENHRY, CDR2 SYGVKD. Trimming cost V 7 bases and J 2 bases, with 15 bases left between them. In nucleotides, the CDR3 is TGTGCCATCATGCCCATTGGGGGCCCCTACGAGCAGTACTTC. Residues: CAIMPIGGPYEQYF.

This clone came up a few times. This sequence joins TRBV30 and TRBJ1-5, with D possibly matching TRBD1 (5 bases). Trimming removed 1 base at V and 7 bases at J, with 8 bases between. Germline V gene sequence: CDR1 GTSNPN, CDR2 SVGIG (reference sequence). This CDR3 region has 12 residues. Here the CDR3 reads CAWSAGDQPQHF. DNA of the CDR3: TGTGCCTGGAGTGCGGGGGACCAGCCCCAGCATTTT.

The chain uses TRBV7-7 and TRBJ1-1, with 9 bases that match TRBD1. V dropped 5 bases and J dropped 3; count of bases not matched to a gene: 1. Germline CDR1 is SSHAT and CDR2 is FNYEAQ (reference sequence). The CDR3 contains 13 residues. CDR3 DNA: TGTGCCAGCAGCAGACAGGGGGACACTGAAGCTTTCTTT. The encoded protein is CASSRQGDTEAFF. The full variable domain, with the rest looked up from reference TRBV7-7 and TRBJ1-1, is GAGVSQSPRYKVTKRGQDVTLRCDPISSHATLYWYQQALGQGPEFLTYFNYEAQPDKSGLPSDRFSAERPEGSISTLTIQRTEQRDSAMYRCASSRQGDTEAFFGQGTRLTVV.

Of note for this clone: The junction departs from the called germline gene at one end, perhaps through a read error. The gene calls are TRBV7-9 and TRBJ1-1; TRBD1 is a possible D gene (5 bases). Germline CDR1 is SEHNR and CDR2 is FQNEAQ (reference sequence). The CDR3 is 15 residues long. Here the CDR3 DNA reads TGTTCCAGCAGCTTATTATTTTTTGGACACCCAGAAGCTTTCTTT. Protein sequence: CSSSLLFFGHPEAFF.

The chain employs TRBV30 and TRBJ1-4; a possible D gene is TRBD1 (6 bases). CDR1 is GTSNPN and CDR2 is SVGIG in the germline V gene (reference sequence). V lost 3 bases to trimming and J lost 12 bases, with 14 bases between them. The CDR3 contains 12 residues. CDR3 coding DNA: TGTGCCTGGAGCCATGCCCCAGGGGAACTGTTTTTT. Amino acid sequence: CAWSHAPGELFF.

CDR3: CASRLAGGPSETQYF. CDR3 nucleotides: TGCGCCAGCAGATTAGCGGGAGGGCCTTCGGAGACCCAGTACTTC. The chain links TRBV5-1 to TRBJ2-5; 11 bases agree with TRBD2. Germline-derived CDR1 and CDR2 are SGHRS and YFSETQ. The trim removed 5 bases at V and 5 bases at J, leaving 8 bases unmatched. This CDR3 comprises 15 residues.

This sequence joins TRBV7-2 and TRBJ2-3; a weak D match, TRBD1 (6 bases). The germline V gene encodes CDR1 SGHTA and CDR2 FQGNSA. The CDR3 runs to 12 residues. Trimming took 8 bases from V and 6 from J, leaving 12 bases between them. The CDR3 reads CASYLGADTQYF. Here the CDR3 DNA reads TGTGCCAGCTATCTGGGGGCGGATACGCAGTATTTT.

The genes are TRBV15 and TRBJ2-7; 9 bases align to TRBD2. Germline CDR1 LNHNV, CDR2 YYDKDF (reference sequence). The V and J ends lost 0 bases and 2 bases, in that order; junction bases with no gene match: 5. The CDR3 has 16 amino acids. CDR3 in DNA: TGTGCCACCAGCAGAGATTGGGCTAGCGGGACCTACGAGCAGTACTTC. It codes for CATSRDWASGTYEQYF.

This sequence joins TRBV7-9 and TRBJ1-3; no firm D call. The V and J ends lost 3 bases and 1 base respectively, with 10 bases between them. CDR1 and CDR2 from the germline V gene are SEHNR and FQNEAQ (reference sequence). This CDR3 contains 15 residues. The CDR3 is CASSLMSGSGNTIYF. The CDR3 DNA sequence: TGTGCCAGCAGCTTGATGAGCGGGTCTGGAAACACCATATATTTT.

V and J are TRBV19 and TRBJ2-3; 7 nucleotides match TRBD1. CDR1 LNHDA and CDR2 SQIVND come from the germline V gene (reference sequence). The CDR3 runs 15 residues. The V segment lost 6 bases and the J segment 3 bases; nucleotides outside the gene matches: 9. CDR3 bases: TGTGCCAGTAGCCCAAGACAGGGCCGGACAGATACGCAGTATTTT. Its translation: CASSPRQGRTDTQYF.

This CDR3 reads CASSPRTGVGNTIYF. The CDR3 nucleotides are TGTGCCAGCAGCCCTAGAACGGGGGTAGGAAACACCATATATTTT. The J gene is TRBJ1-3, the V gene TRBV7-2, with D maybe TRBD1 (5 bases). V was cut by 5 bases and J by 4 bases, with 15 bases left in between. The CDR3 has 15 residues. Germline values: CDR1 SGHTA, CDR2 FQGNSA. Complete variable domain (other parts from reference TRBV7-2 and TRBJ1-3): GAGVSQSPSNKVTEKGKDVELRCDPISGHTALYWYRQSLGQGLEFLIYFQGNSAPDKSGLPSDRFSAERTGGSVSTLTIQRTQQEDSAVYLCASSPRTGVGNTIYFGEGSWLTVV.

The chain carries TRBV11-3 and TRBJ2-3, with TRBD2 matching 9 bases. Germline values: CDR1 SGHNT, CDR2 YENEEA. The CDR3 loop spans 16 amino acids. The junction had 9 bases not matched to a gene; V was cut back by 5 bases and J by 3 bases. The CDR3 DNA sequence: TGTGCCAGCAGCCACATAGCGGGAGAGGGAACAGATACGCAGTATTTT. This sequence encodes CASSHIAGEGTDTQYF.

CDR3 coding DNA: TGTGCCAGCAGCGGGGGCTTTAACTATGGCTACACCTTC. Residues: CASSGGFNYGYTF. The chain uses TRBV9 and TRBJ1-2; possibly TRBD1 for D (5 bases). Germline assignment: CDR1 SGDLS and CDR2 YYNGEE. Between the trimmed V and J ends, which lost 3 bases and 1 base, there was a span of 7 bases. The length of the CDR3 is 13 residues.

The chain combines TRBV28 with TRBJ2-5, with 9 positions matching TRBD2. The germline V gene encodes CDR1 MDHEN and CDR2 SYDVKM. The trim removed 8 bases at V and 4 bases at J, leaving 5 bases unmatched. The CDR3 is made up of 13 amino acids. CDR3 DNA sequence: TGTGCCAGCCTTTTGCGGGGGGGAGAGACCCAGTACTTC. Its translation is CASLLRGGETQYF.

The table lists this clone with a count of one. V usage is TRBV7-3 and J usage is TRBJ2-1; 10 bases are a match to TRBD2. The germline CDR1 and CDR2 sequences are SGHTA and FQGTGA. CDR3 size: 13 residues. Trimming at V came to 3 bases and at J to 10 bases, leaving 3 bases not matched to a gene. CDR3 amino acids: CASSLLLAGEQFF. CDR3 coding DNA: TGTGCCAGCAGCTTGTTACTAGCGGGGGAGCAGTTCTTC.

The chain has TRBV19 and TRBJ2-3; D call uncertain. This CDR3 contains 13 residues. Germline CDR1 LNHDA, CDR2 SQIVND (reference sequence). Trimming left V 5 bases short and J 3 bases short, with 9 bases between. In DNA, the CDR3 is TGTGCCAGTAGTCTCCCTACTACAGATACGCAGTATTTT. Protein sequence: CASSLPTTDTQYF.

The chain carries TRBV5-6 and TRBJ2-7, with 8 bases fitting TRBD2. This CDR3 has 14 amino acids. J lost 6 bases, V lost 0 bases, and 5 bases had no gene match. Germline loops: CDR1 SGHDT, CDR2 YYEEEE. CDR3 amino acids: CASSLGAGEAEQYF. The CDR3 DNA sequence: TGTGCCAGCAGCTTGGGAGCGGGAGAAGCCGAGCAGTACTTC.

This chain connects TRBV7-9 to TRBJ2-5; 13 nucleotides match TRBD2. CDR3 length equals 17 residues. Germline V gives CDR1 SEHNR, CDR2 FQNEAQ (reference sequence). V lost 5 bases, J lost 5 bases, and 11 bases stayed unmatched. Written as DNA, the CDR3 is TGTGCCAGCAGCACCGGGACTAGCGGGAAGCCATTGGAGACCCAGTACTTC. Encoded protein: CASSTGTSGKPLETQYF.

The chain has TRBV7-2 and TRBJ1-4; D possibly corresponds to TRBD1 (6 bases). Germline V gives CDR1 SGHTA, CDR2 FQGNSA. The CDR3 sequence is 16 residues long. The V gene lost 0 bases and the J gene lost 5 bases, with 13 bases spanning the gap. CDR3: CASSLASTGRNEKLFF. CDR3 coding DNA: TGTGCCAGCAGCTTAGCGTCCACAGGGCGGAATGAAAAACTGTTTTTT.

CDR3 bases: TGTGCCAGCAGTCGTCGTATCTCTGGAAACACCATATATTTT. It codes for CASSRRISGNTIYF. V gene TRBV27 combines with J gene TRBJ1-3; D gene uncertain. Germline CDR1 and CDR2: MNHEY and SMNVEV (reference sequence). Trimming left V 5 bases short and J 0 bases short, with 8 bases between. This CDR3 comprises 14 residues.

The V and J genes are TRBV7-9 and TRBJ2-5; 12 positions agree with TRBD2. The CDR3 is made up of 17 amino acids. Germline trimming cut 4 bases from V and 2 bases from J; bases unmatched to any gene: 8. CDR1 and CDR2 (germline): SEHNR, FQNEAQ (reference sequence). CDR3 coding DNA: TGTGCCAGCAGCTCGGGACTAGCGGGCGCCACTCAAGAGACCCAGTACTTC. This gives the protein CASSSGLAGATQETQYF.

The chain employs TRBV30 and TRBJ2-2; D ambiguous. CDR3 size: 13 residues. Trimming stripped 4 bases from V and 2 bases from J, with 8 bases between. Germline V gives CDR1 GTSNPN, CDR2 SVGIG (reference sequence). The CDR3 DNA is TGTGCCTGGACCGAACACAACACCGGGGAGCTGTTTTTT. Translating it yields CAWTEHNTGELFF.